This T cell receptor beta chain comes out of a study of cytomegalovirus exposure and HLA in healthy donors. Study-wide points: For most TCR beta V segments, an earlier analysis put the productive rate at about 87% or about 30% of the time.

Despite likely unrecorded immune exposures, the donors were nominally healthy at the time of sampling. Note on this clone: Its specificity is unknown.

The PCR ran on 60 Vbeta and 13 Jbeta primers. The assay was immunoSEQ multiplex PCR, and TCRdb's table has in-frame clones only and misses some. The data contain 110,000 or so clones, over 75% of them seen just once; the ten biggest clones take up more than 1.4%. CDR1 is MNHNY and CDR2 is SVGAGI in the germline V gene (reference sequence). This CDR3 is built from 13 residues. The sequence was obtained from a woman aged 18-29 years in good health and CMV-seronegative. Sequencing was done on a sample of PBMCs. The chain joins TRBV6-6 to TRBJ2-5; D might be TRBD2 (5 bases). The last part of the DNA fits TRBJ2-7 better; the J call may be wrong. CDR3 sequence: CASSPSGRDEQYF. The CDR3 nucleotides read TGTGCCAGCAGTCCTTCGGGGAGAGACGAGCAGTACTTC.